One T cell receptor (beta chain) is described in this entry. The data belong to a study of blood T cell repertoires in COVID-19. Measured with immunoSEQ multiplex PCR; TCRdb has only the in-frame clones, and not every one. The table records around 200,000 clones, 86% of them present only once. Germline V gene data show CDR1 as SGHVS and CDR2 as FQNEAQ. Trimming removed 5 bases from V and 0 bases from J, with 14 bases in between. This CDR3 has 15 amino acids. V gene TRBV7-8 combines with J gene TRBJ2-7; unclear D gene. The TCR comes from a man aged 65-85 years with active or convalescent COVID-19. What was sequenced was peripheral blood. For the CDR3, the DNA is TGTGCCAGCAGCCGTGGTACGTCGAGCTCCTACGAGCAGTACTTC. Encoded protein: CASSRGTSSSYEQYF.